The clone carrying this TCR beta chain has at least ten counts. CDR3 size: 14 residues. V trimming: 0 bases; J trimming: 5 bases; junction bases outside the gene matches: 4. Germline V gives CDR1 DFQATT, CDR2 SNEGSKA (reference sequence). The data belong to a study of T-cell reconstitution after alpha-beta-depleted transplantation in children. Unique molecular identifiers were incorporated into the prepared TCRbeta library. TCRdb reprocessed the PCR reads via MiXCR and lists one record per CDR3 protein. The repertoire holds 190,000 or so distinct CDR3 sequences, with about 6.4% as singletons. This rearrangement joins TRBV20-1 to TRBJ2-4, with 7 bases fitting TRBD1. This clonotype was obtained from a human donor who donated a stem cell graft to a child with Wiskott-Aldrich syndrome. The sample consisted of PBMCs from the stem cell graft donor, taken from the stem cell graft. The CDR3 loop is CSARETGQQNIQYF. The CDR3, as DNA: TGCAGTGCTAGAGAGACAGGGCAGCAAAACATTCAGTACTTC.